The T cell receptor beta chain described here comes from a study of T cell repertoires in cytomegalovirus infection. Study summary: CMV epitopes used comprised recently identified HLA-C-restricted ones and well-studied HLA-B-restricted ones. Both CMV infection and a matching HLA type were indicated by public TCR beta signatures. Study findings and constraints: Public TCR beta family frequency separated CMV-and-HLA carriers, including in an independent cohort.

One entry per CDR3 protein results from TCRdb running MiXCR on the reads. The data show some 700,000 distinct CDR3 sequences, roughly 33% seen once. Only a few counts were recorded for this clonotype. Antigen unknown. The CDR3 has 14 residues. The V end was cut by 7 bases, the J end by 0 bases, with 10 bases between. This clonotype was obtained from a human donor in good health (CMV status not recorded). Some clones in this sample may be carry-over from other donors' samples. V is TRBV12-3 or TRBV12-4 and J is TRBJ2-1; a possible D gene is TRBD2 (6 bases). This sample comprised cultured PBMCs, obtained from culture after CMV antigen stimulation. The CDR3 loop is CASKGGVSYNEQFF. DNA for the CDR3: TGTGCCAGCAAGGGCGGGGTCTCCTACAATGAGCAGTTCTTC.